This T cell receptor beta chain is from a study of regulatory T cells in long-lasting Graves disease. Specified time point: persistent/refractory GD, antithyroid drugs over 5 years with positive TRAb. PBMCs provided the RNA from which the TCR library was made. Germline V gene lookup returns CDR1 WNHNN and CDR2 SYGVQD (reference sequence). With 4 bases removed from V and 3 bases from J, the gap between germline ends came to 9 bases. This CDR3 spans 13 amino acids. The table lists this clonotype with many counts. Its antigen is still unknown. Study-level points and caveats: TRBV28, TRBJ1-2 and TRBJ2-5 were favored in persistent disease.

Arm-PCR of CDR3 regions and iRepertoire HTBI primers were used to build TCR beta libraries. TCRdb ran MiXCR on the multiplex PCR reads and lists one entry per CDR3 protein. The sample records fewer than 450,000 distinct CDR3 sequences, around 21% being singletons. This clonotype was obtained from a female donor with Graves disease. This chain joins TRBV10-1 and TRBJ1-2; no definite D call. The source material was peripheral blood mononuclear cells (PBMCs), sampled when the disease was refractory, from a patient treated with antithyroid drugs. The CDR3 spells CASSAYGYYGYTF. Here the CDR3 DNA reads TGCGCCAGCAGTGCTTACGGCTACTATGGCTACACCTTC.